This is a list of T cell receptor beta chains from one sample in a study of T cells in Graves' hyperthyroidism and ophthalmopathy. Each CDR3 protein is one row after TCRdb ran MiXCR on the multiplex PCR reads. This sample has some 490,000 distinct CDR3 sequences, with around a fifth found just once. The sequenced sample was blood. Receptor source: a woman aged 70 to 79 with Graves' ophthalmopathy. CDR3s include the opening cysteine and the closing phenylalanine or tryptophan. D genes are given only for firm matches. Clone size is stated in some rows and not others, as once, few, many or a class when expanded.

v_gene	abundance	d_gene	j_gene	CDR3aa	CDR3nt
TRBV9	.	.	TRBJ1-2	CASSAQVSYGYTF	TGTGCCAGCAGCGCCCAGGTCAGCTATGGCTACACCTTC
TRBV10-3	many	.	TRBJ1-1	CATREDTEAFF	TGTGCCACCAGAGAGGACACTGAAGCTTTCTTT
TRBV6-2/TRBV6-3	few	TRBD2	TRBJ2-1	CASSYSVSSGRGTYNEQFF	TGTGCCAGCAGTTACTCGGTTTCTAGCGGGAGGGGAACCTACAATGAGCAGTTCTTC
TRBV7-2	few	TRBD2	TRBJ2-2	CASRPKGLAGGNTGELFF	TGTGCCAGCCGCCCAAAAGGACTAGCGGGAGGGAATACCGGGGAGCTGTTTTTT
TRBV5-1	few	.	TRBJ2-1	CASRGNEQFF	TGCGCCAGCAGGGGGAATGAGCAGTTCTTC
TRBV25-1	few	TRBD1	TRBJ1-2	CASSPGPTGQGFFYGYTF	TGTGCCAGCAGTCCTGGCCCTACGGGACAGGGATTTTTCTATGGCTACACCTTC
TRBV9	.	.	TRBJ2-5	CASSVAGGLIETQYF	TGTGCCAGCAGCGTAGCTGGGGGTCTTATAGAGACCCAGTACTTC
TRBV19	.	.	TRBJ1-1	CASKDANTEAFF	TGTGCCAGTAAGGATGCAAACACTGAAGCTTTCTTT
TRBV2	many	.	TRBJ2-1	CASSGLGYNEQFF	TGTGCCAGCAGTGGCCTAGGATACAATGAGCAGTTCTTC
TRBV28	few	.	TRBJ2-6	CASSSTGIGANVLTF	TGTGCCAGCAGTTCAACAGGAATTGGGGCCAACGTCCTGACTTTC
TRBV6-1	.	TRBD1	TRBJ2-2	CASSPQGEGELFF	TGTGCCAGCAGTCCACAGGGGGAAGGGGAGCTGTTTTTT
TRBV7-2	few	.	TRBJ1-5	CASSLDRFPNQPQHF	TGTGCCAGCAGCTTAGACAGATTTCCCAATCAGCCCCAGCATTTT
TRBV3-1	.	TRBD2	TRBJ2-2	CASSQASGGNTGELFF	TGTGCCAGCAGCCAAGCTAGCGGAGGAAACACCGGGGAGCTGTTTTTT
TRBV20-1	.	.	TRBJ2-7	CSAFLGNEQYF	TGCAGTGCTTTTCTTGGAAACGAGCAGTACTTC
TRBV13	few	TRBD2	TRBJ2-7	CASSGGLAASSYEQYF	TGTGCCAGCAGCGGCGGACTAGCGGCGAGCTCCTACGAGCAGTACTTC
TRBV29-1	few	TRBD2	TRBJ2-1	CSANRHLAGGMISYNEQFF	TGCAGCGCCAACCGGCACCTGGCGGGAGGCATGATCTCCTACAATGAGCAGTTCTTC
TRBV6-2/TRBV6-3	few	TRBD1	TRBJ2-1	CASSKRTGGPGEQFF	TGTGCCAGCAGTAAACGGACAGGGGGCCCAGGTGAGCAGTTCTTC
TRBV3-1	many	.	TRBJ1-1	CASSQGTAEAFF	TGTGCCAGCAGCCAGGGGACGGCTGAAGCTTTCTTT
TRBV25-1	.	.	TRBJ1-4	CASSEIGRGGSEKLFF	TGTGCCAGCAGTGAAATCGGCCGCGGCGGTTCTGAAAAACTGTTTTTT
TRBV7-9	few	.	TRBJ2-5	CASSLSGPRETQYF	TGTGCCAGCAGCTTAAGCGGGCCCCGAGAGACCCAGTACTTC
TRBV20-1	.	.	TRBJ2-5	CSAVTRAQYF	TGCAGTGCTGTTACGAGGGCCCAGTACTTC
TRBV30	.	.	TRBJ1-4	CAWSRAVNEKLFF	TGTGCCTGGAGTAGGGCAGTTAATGAAAAACTGTTTTTT
TRBV6-1	few	.	TRBJ1-5	CASMTSGQPQHF	TGTGCCAGCATGACCTCCGGTCAGCCCCAGCATTTT
TRBV2	few	.	TRBJ1-3	CASGREGGNTIYF	TGTGCCAGCGGCAGGGAAGGCGGAAACACCATATATTTT
TRBV20-1	few	.	TRBJ2-5	CSAIQETQYF	TGCAGTGCAATTCAAGAGACCCAGTACTTC
TRBV5-1	few	TRBD1	TRBJ2-1	CASSPGTGGFSEQFF	TGCGCCAGCAGCCCCGGGACAGGGGGCTTCAGTGAGCAGTTCTTC
TRBV7-8	.	.	TRBJ1-6	CASTITGMHSPLHF	TGTGCCAGCACCATAACAGGGATGCATTCACCCCTCCACTTT
TRBV2	many	TRBD1	TRBJ1-1	CASSMTGGSTEAFF	TGTGCCAGCAGTATGACAGGGGGCAGCACTGAAGCTTTCTTT
TRBV3-1	few	.	TRBJ1-3	CASSQDRLSGNTIYF	TGTGCCAGCAGCCAAGACAGGTTATCTGGAAACACCATATATTTT
TRBV12-3/TRBV12-4	.	TRBD2	TRBJ2-5	CASRLGGGETQYF	TGTGCCAGCAGATTGGGGGGGGGAGAGACCCAGTACTTC
TRBV19	few	TRBD1	TRBJ1-1	CASMRTGANTEAFF	TGTGCCAGTATGCGGACAGGGGCCAACACTGAAGCTTTCTTT
TRBV7-9	few	TRBD2	TRBJ2-2	CASSSPSGTKTGELFF	TGTGCCAGCAGCTCACCTAGCGGGACAAAAACCGGGGAGCTGTTTTTT
TRBV4-3	.	TRBD2	TRBJ2-1	CASSTMRDSGKSYNEQFF	TGCGCCAGCAGCACCATGAGAGATAGCGGGAAGTCCTACAATGAGCAGTTCTTC
TRBV20-1	.	TRBD1	TRBJ1-2	CSASQNQGAESYGYTF	TGCAGTGCTAGTCAGAACCAGGGGGCCGAGAGCTATGGCTACACCTTC
TRBV10-1	.	.	TRBJ2-3	CASSKGGSTDTQYF	TGCGCCAGCTCCAAGGGCGGGAGCACAGATACGCAGTATTTT
TRBV20-1	many	.	TRBJ1-1	CSAQQGITEAFF	TGCAGTGCCCAGCAGGGGATAACTGAAGCTTTCTTT
TRBV7-2	few	.	TRBJ1-3	CASSSLSGNTIYF	TGTGCCAGCAGCTCCCTCTCTGGAAACACCATATATTTT
TRBV30	few	.	TRBJ1-6	CAWRPTFASPLHF	TGTGCCTGGCGTCCTACATTCGCTTCACCCCTCCACTTT
TRBV10-3	.	.	TRBJ1-4	CAIRTRINEKLFF	TGTGCCATCAGGACACGGATTAATGAAAAACTGTTTTTT
TRBV5-6	few	.	TRBJ2-5	CASMEGGRGETQYF	TGTGCCAGCATGGAGGGAGGGAGGGGGGAGACCCAGTACTTC
TRBV30	many	.	TRBJ2-5	CAWSKGFGETQYF	TGTGCCTGGAGTAAGGGGTTCGGGGAGACCCAGTACTTC
TRBV6-2/TRBV6-3	.	TRBD1	TRBJ1-1	CASSYSGDRGTVAFF	TGTGCCAGCAGTTACTCCGGGGACAGGGGCACTGTAGCTTTCTTT
TRBV6-5	few	.	TRBJ1-2	CASSNHGSYTF	TGTGCCAGCAGTAACCACGGTAGCTACACCTTC
TRBV5-6	.	TRBD1	TRBJ1-1	CASSYGQGSYTEAFF	TGTGCCAGCAGCTATGGACAGGGGTCGTACACTGAAGCTTTCTTT
TRBV7-3	few	.	TRBJ2-3	CASSVSGLSTDTQYF	TGTGCCAGCAGTGTTAGCGGCCTTAGCACAGATACGCAGTATTTT
TRBV19	.	.	TRBJ1-5	CASSIEGNQPQHF	TGTGCCAGTAGTATAGAGGGCAATCAGCCCCAGCATTTT
TRBV30	.	TRBD1	TRBJ2-7	CAWGTGTGANEQYF	TGTGCCTGGGGGACCGGGACAGGGGCGAACGAGCAGTACTTC